This T cell receptor (beta chain) emerged from a study of metastatic and nonmetastatic thyroid tumors. Trimming stripped 4 bases from V and 1 base from J, with 11 bases between. The CDR3 is made up of 15 amino acids. Looked up from germline, CDR1 is LNHDA and CDR2 is SQIVND (reference sequence). TCRdb reassembled clones from the PCR reads with MiXCR. The sample includes over 70,000 clones, around 18% of them seen just once. Until they underwent thyroid surgery, no patient had received any treatment. This clone was seen repeatedly, ten times or more. This sample also contains other DNA sequences that code for the same CDR3.

The specimen was blood. This chain uses TRBV19 with TRBJ1-5; no reliable D call. The receptor comes from a female donor with papillary thyroid cancer or a benign thyroid nodule (not recorded which). Some clones in this sample may be carry-over from other donors' samples. The CDR3 is CASSKFSNSNQPQHF. CDR3 nucleotide sequence: TGTGCCAGTAGTAAGTTTTCGAACAGCAATCAGCCCCAGCATTTT.